These T cell receptor beta chains were read from a single sample in a study of blood T cell repertoires in COVID-19. Here immunoSEQ multiplex PCR was the method, and the copy in TCRdb shows in-frame clones only, minus some. Altogether 130,000 to 150,000 clones are present, roughly 76% being singletons, with the ten largest covering 7% to 9%. Sequenced input: peripheral blood. Every receptor here comes from a human donor with acute or convalescent COVID-19. The donor label of this sample is uncertain. Each CDR3 is given with its conserved first and last residue. D genes are given only for firm matches. Rows may omit the clone size; those that give it use once, few, many or a size class.

j_call | v_call | d_call | clone_size | cdr3_nt | cdr3_aa
TRBJ1-1 | TRBV11-2 | NA | NA | TGTGCCAGCAGCTTAAGGCAGGGGAGCACTGAAGCTTTCTTT | CASSLRQGSTEAFF
TRBJ2-2 | TRBV13 | TRBD2 | few | TGTGCCAGCAGCACAGGGACTAGCGGGGCCGCGAACACCGGGGAGCTGTTTTTT | CASSTGTSGAANTGELFF
TRBJ1-5 | TRBV4-1 | NA | NA | TGCGCCAGCAGCCAGGGAATAGGGGGTCAGCCCCAGCATTTT | CASSQGIGGQPQHF
TRBJ1-1 | TRBV4-1 | TRBD1 | NA | TGCGCCAGCAGCCAGAGAGCCGGGACAGGGGCCACTGAAGCTTTCTTT | CASSQRAGTGATEAFF
TRBJ2-7 | TRBV29-1 | TRBD2 | NA | TGCAGCGTTGGTGGGGGGGCCTACGAGCAGTACTTC | CSVGGGAYEQYF
TRBJ2-5 | TRBV30 | TRBD1 | NA | TGTGCCTGGAGTCAGACAGGGCCGGGGGAGACCCAGTACTTC | CAWSQTGPGETQYF
TRBJ1-3 | TRBV12-3/TRBV12-4 | NA | NA | TGTGCCAGCAACCGAGGCTCTGGAAACACCATATATTTT | CASNRGSGNTIYF
TRBJ1-5 | TRBV19 | NA | once | TGTGCCAGTAGTACCCAACAGGGAATCGGACCCCAGCATTTT | CASSTQQGIGPQHF
TRBJ2-5 | TRBV29-1 | NA | NA | TGCAGCGTTGAAACTACAGGACGGGGGGAGACCCAGTACTTC | CSVETTGRGETQYF
TRBJ1-5 | TRBV6-1 | NA | NA | TGTGCCAGCAGTGAGAAAGCCAGGGGAGGGCAGCCCCAGCATTTT | CASSEKARGGQPQHF
TRBJ2-1 | TRBV2 | TRBD2 | NA | TGTGCCAGCCGACTAGCGTCGTACAATGAGCAGTTCTTC | CASRLASYNEQFF